These 14 T cell receptor beta chains were all obtained from the same sample, sequenced in a study of breast tumors, draining lymph nodes, adjacent tissues (dated by TCRdb to about 2016). Library preparation was by multiplex PCR. The sequencer listed for this sample is Illumina HiSeq 2000. TCRdb took the public reads, trimmed them with fastp at Q25, ran MiXCR for clone calling and kept in-frame beta chains. Here each entry gathers all rows of one CDR3 protein and keeps the most common genes and DNA. The sample has about 200,000 distinct CDR3 sequences on record, around 29% of them singletons. The ten largest clones represent around 4.4% of the sample. Lymph node samples were obtained from the axillary draining lymph nodes of breast cancer patients. Sequenced input: axillary lymph node tissue. The origin of the receptors is a female donor with breast cancer. Some clones in this sample may be carry-over from other donors' samples.

This clonotype was seen many times. J is TRBJ2-2 and V is TRBV30, with D perhaps TRBD1 (5 bases). The CDR3 spans 11 residues. Germline CDR1 and CDR2: GTSNPN and SVGIG (reference sequence). Trimming took 5 bases from V and 6 from J, leaving 7 bases between them. CDR3 protein: CAWGQSGELFF. The CDR3, as DNA: TGTGCCTGGGGACAATCCGGGGAGCTGTTTTTT.

This clonotype was found many times. The rearrangement links TRBV3-1 to TRBJ2-7; D gene unclear. V was pared by 3 bases and J by 2 bases, with 8 bases between. The CDR3 consists of 13 residues. The germline V gene has CDR1 LGHDT and CDR2 YNNKEL (reference sequence). The CDR3 sequence is CASSQAGPYEQYF. The CDR3 nucleotides are TGTGCCAGCAGCCAGGCAGGACCCTACGAGCAGTACTTC.

This clonotype came up a few times. The chain employs TRBV11-2 and TRBJ2-5; no definite D call. CDR3 length equals 15 residues. Germline loops: CDR1 SGHAT, CDR2 FQNNGV. V was trimmed by 1 base and J by 5 bases, leaving 14 bases between them. The DNA for the CDR3 is TGTGCCAGCAGCTTAGGTGGTGCTGTACGGGAGACCCAGTACTTC. Translation: CASSLGGAVRETQYF.

This clonotype came up a few times. The chain employs TRBV28 and TRBJ2-5; 8 bases fit TRBD2. V trimming: 7 bases; J trimming: 3 bases; junction bases outside the gene matches: 4. The CDR3 consists of 13 residues. Germline V gene lookup returns CDR1 MDHEN and CDR2 SYDVKM. The CDR3 DNA reads TGTGCCAGCACGACTAGCGTCAAAGAGACCCAGTACTTC. Its translation: CASTTSVKETQYF. Full variable domain (missing parts from reference TRBV28 and TRBJ2-5): DVKVTQSSRYLVKRTGEKVFLECVQDMDHENMFWYRQDPGLGLRLIYFSYDVKMKEKGDIPEGYSVSREKKERFSLILESASTNQTSMYLCASTTSVKETQYFGPGTRLLVL.

This clonotype occurred a few times. A single base separates this from a much larger clone, so it may be a read error. V and J are TRBV6-5 and TRBJ2-1; 8 bases match TRBD2. The CDR3 is 16 amino acids. Germline values: CDR1 MNHEY, CDR2 SVGAGI. The CDR3 loop is CASSRGVAGTYSEQFF. The CDR3 DNA sequence: TGTGCCAGCAGCCGTGGGGTAGCGGGGACTTACAGTGAGCAGTTCTTC.

The V and J genes are TRBV20-1 and TRBJ1-3, with D perhaps TRBD1 (6 bases). The V gene's germline CDR1 is DFQATT and CDR2 SNEGSKA (reference sequence). V dropped 1 base and J dropped 9 bases, with 16 bases sitting between them. The length of the CDR3 is 14 residues. CDR3 residues: CSARVSGQASTIYF. Written as DNA, the CDR3 is TGCAGTGCTAGAGTTTCGGGACAAGCAAGCACCATATATTTT.

The chain joins TRBV13 to TRBJ2-3, with 10 bases matching TRBD2. Germline V CDR1 and CDR2: PRHDT, FYEKMQ (reference sequence). The CDR3 spans 15 residues. Unmatched junction bases numbered 4, after V lost 2 bases and J lost 5 bases. The CDR3 protein is CASSLILAGKDTQYF. The DNA for the CDR3 is TGTGCCAGCAGCTTAATACTAGCGGGAAAAGATACGCAGTATTTT.

Many counts were recorded for this clonotype. J is TRBJ1-2 and V is TRBV5-1; D is possibly TRBD1 (6 bases). Looked up from germline, CDR1 is SGHRS and CDR2 is YFSETQ. The CDR3 covers 16 residues. The V gene lost 0 bases and the J gene lost 0 bases, with 12 bases spanning the gap. The CDR3 sequence is CASSLAPGASNYGYTF. CDR3 DNA sequence: TGCGCCAGCAGCTTGGCGCCAGGGGCCTCTAACTATGGCTACACCTTC. Complete variable domain (other parts from reference TRBV5-1 and TRBJ1-2): KAGVTQTPRYLIKTRGQQVTLSCSPISGHRSVSWYQQTPGQGLQFLFEYFSETQRNKGNFPGRFSGRQFSNSRSEMNVSTLELGDSALYLCASSLAPGASNYGYTFGSGTRLTVV.

The sample holds a few counts of this clonotype. The chain recombines TRBV6-2 or TRBV6-3 with TRBJ2-3; D is perhaps TRBD2 (7 bases). The germline V gene encodes CDR1 MNHEY and CDR2 SVGEGT. The CDR3 is 14 amino acids. The V gene lost 7 bases and the J gene lost 2 bases, with 13 bases spanning the gap. The CDR3 nucleotides are TGTGCCAGCAAGGGGGACTACATCACAGATACGCAGTATTTT. This gives the protein CASKGDYITDTQYF.

In its sample, this clonotype was seen many times. The rearrangement joins TRBV27 to TRBJ2-6, with D hard to call. Trimming pared 2 bases from V and 4 bases from J, leaving 9 bases between. Germline loops: CDR1 MNHEY, CDR2 SMNVEV (reference sequence). This CDR3 spans 15 amino acids. CDR3 in DNA: TGTGCCAGCAGTTTAGGTCGGTTCGGGGCCAACGTCCTGACTTTC. This sequence encodes CASSLGRFGANVLTF.

This clonotype came up many times. The CDR3 sequence is CATSDSGGATGVAGANVLTF. The DNA of the CDR3 is TGTGCCACCAGTGATTCTGGGGGGGCAACAGGGGTAGCTGGGGCCAACGTCCTGACTTTC. V is TRBV24-1 and J is TRBJ2-6; D could derive from TRBD1 or TRBD2 (7 bases each). The CDR3 sequence is 20 residues long. Germline CDR1 KGHDR, CDR2 SFDVKD. Trimming removed 2 bases from V and 2 bases from J, with 21 bases in between.

Regarding this clonotype: A much larger clone lies a single base off, so this may be a read error. The gene calls are TRBV12-3 or TRBV12-4 and TRBJ2-5, with TRBD1 matching over 8 bases. Trimming removed 6 bases from V and 7 bases from J; junction bases left unmatched: 10. This CDR3 has 14 amino acids. In nucleotides, the CDR3 is TGTGCCAGCAGAGCCCGGACAGGGCGCGGGACCCAGTACTTC. It specifies CASRARTGRGTQYF.

The chain has TRBV18 and TRBJ2-3, with 11 bases lining up with TRBD1. Germline CDR1 is KGHSH and CDR2 is LQKENI. The CDR3 consists of 16 residues. Trimming at V came to 3 bases and at J to 1 base, leaving 3 bases not matched to a gene. As DNA, the CDR3 is TGTGCCAGCTCACCGGGACAGGGGGTTCGCACAGATACGCAGTATTTT. Translating gives CASSPGQGVRTDTQYF.

Only a few counts were recorded for this clonotype. Written as DNA, the CDR3 is TGCGCCAGCAGTAAGACAGGGTTCAATGAGCAGTTCTTC. This codes for CASSKTGFNEQFF. The rearrangement joins TRBV10-1 to TRBJ2-1; 7 nucleotides agree with TRBD1. Germline loops: CDR1 WNHNN, CDR2 SYGVQD (reference sequence). CDR3 length: 13 residues. V shed 5 bases and J 6 bases; nucleotides not matched to a gene: 4.